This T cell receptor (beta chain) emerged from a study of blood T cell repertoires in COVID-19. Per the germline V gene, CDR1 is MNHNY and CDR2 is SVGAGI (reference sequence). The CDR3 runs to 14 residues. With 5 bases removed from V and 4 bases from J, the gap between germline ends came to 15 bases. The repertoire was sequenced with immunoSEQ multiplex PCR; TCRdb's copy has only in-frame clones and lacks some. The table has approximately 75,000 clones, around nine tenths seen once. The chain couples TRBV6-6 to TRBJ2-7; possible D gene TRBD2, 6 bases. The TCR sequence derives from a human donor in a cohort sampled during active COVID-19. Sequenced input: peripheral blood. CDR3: CASSLPEGFYEQYF. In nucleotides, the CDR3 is TGTGCCAGCAGTCTCCCGGAGGGCTTTTACGAGCAGTACTTC.